This entry lists 29 T cell receptor beta chains sequenced from one sample in a study of T cell repertoires in cytomegalovirus infection. TCRdb analysed the reads with MiXCR anew, one entry per CDR3 protein. The table shows fewer than 550,000 distinct CDR3 sequences, with approximately 31% occurring only once. The specimen sequenced was PBMCs. These receptors were obtained from a human donor in good health (CMV status not recorded). Some clones in this sample may be carry-over from other donors' samples.

The J gene is TRBJ2-1, the V gene TRBV11-3; possibly TRBD1 for D (5 bases). Germline V CDR1 and CDR2: SGHNT, YENEEA. V dropped 3 bases and J dropped 8 bases, with 17 bases sitting between them. This CDR3 has 15 residues. CDR3 sequence (DNA): TGTGCCAGCAGCTTTGGCCCTCCACAGGAATATGAGCAGTTCTTC. It specifies CASSFGPPQEYEQFF. The variable domain in full, completed from reference TRBV11-3 and TRBJ2-1, reads EAGVVQSPRYKIIEKKQPVAFWCNPISGHNTLYWYLQNLGQGPELLIRYENEEAVDDSQLPKDRFSAERLKGVDSTLKIQPAELGDSAVYLCASSFGPPQEYEQFFGPGTRLTVL.

The chain links TRBV28 to TRBJ1-1; D is unclear. Germline assignment: CDR1 MDHEN and CDR2 SYDVKM. Trimming left V 4 bases short and J 4 bases short, with 7 bases between. The length of the CDR3 is 12 residues. The CDR3 here is CASSSPFTEAFF. Here the CDR3 DNA reads TGTGCCAGCAGTTCCCCATTCACTGAAGCTTTCTTT.

In this sample, this clonotype turned up a few times. Here the CDR3 DNA reads TGTGCCACCAGCAGTCGTAGCGGGGGGGAAGAGACCCAGTACTTC. Its protein product is CATSSRSGGEETQYF. The chain couples TRBV15 to TRBJ2-5, with TRBD2 identical over 11 bases. J gave up 3 bases and V 3 bases, and 3 bases lay outside the gene matches. The CDR3 totals 15 residues. The germline gives CDR1 LNHNV, CDR2 YYDKDF (reference sequence).

This clonotype was recorded many times. The chain links TRBV12-3 or TRBV12-4 to TRBJ1-2; 7 bases fit TRBD1. The CDR3 runs to 16 residues. Trimming at V came to 4 bases and at J to 0 bases, leaving 8 bases not matched to a gene. The CDR3 region has the DNA TGTGCCAGCAGTTCTCCGGGACAGCGAGCTAACTATGGCTACACCTTC. This gives the protein CASSSPGQRANYGYTF.

The chain joins TRBV6-6 to TRBJ2-7; 8 bases are a match to TRBD1. Germline V CDR1 and CDR2: MNHNY, SVGAGI (reference sequence). CDR3 size: 15 residues. With V trimmed by 7 bases and J by 3 bases, 11 bases remained unmatched. The CDR3 DNA reads TGTGCCAGCAACGGAGCCTGGGACAGGAGCTACGAGCAGTACTTC. Protein product: CASNGAWDRSYEQYF.

On this clonotype itself: Just one base apart from a much larger clone, this may be a read error. The J gene is TRBJ1-3, the V gene TRBV7-2; 7 positions match TRBD1. The CDR3 is 15 residues long. The V and J ends lost 3 bases and 10 bases, in that order; junction bases with no gene match: 12. Germline CDR1 and CDR2: SGHTA and FQGNSA. The CDR3 sequence is CASSLNRGGLKTIYF. CDR3 in DNA: TGTGCCAGCAGCTTGAACAGGGGTGGGTTGAAAACCATATATTTT.

The chain couples TRBV20-1 to TRBJ2-7, with D unclear. Germline-derived CDR1 and CDR2 are DFQATT and SNEGSKA (reference sequence). With 0 bases removed from V and 6 bases from J, the gap between germline ends came to 18 bases. The CDR3 length is 15 residues. The CDR3 loop is CSAREPTAQRSEQYF. CDR3 sequence (DNA): TGCAGTGCTAGAGAGCCCACGGCACAGAGGAGCGAGCAGTACTTC.

The V gene is TRBV7-6, the J gene TRBJ2-1; possible D gene TRBD1, 5 bases. Trimming took off 0 bases at V and 5 bases at J, with 14 bases between the two ends. The length of the CDR3 is 16 residues. Per germline, CDR1 SGHVS and CDR2 FNYEAQ. CDR3 sequence (DNA): TGTGCCAGCAGCTTAGCGGCAGGCAGGGCCGACAATGAGCAGTTCTTC. Protein sequence: CASSLAAGRADNEQFF.

This clonotype was observed a few times. The gene calls are TRBV27 and TRBJ2-5; no clear D. This CDR3 has 13 amino acids. CDR1 and CDR2 from the germline V gene are MNHEY and SMNVEV (reference sequence). The V gene lost 7 bases and the J gene lost 3 bases, with 12 bases spanning the gap. In nucleotides, the CDR3 is TGTGCCAGCAAGCTTGACACCGAAGAGACCCAGTACTTC. As protein: CASKLDTEETQYF.

This clonotype was detected ten times or more. The CDR3 region is CASSRGTGPQHF. In nucleotides, the CDR3 is TGTGCCAGCAGCCGTGGGACTGGGCCCCAGCATTTT. The V and J genes are TRBV7-9 and TRBJ1-5; the D gene is possibly TRBD1 (5 bases). The V gene's germline CDR1 is SEHNR and CDR2 FQNEAQ (reference sequence). With 5 bases removed from V and 9 bases from J, the gap between germline ends came to 11 bases. This CDR3 comprises 12 residues.

CDR3 in DNA: TGTGCCAGCAGTGCGACACGAACAGGACCCTTGGGCTACACCTTC. This gives the protein CASSATRTGPLGYTF. This chain joins TRBV12-3 or TRBV12-4 and TRBJ1-2; possible D gene TRBD1, 5 bases. V dropped 5 bases and J dropped 8 bases, with 21 bases sitting between them. The CDR3 runs 15 residues.

This clonotype was recorded a few times. The CDR3 loop is CASSRSRADYGYTF. The CDR3 DNA reads as TGTGCCAGCAGCCGGAGCAGGGCAGACTATGGCTACACCTTC. The rearrangement uses TRBV7-2 and TRBJ1-2; D may be TRBD1 (5 bases). Trimming shortened V by 5 bases and J by 3 bases, and 13 bases separated the two germline ends. The CDR3 covers 14 residues. Germline V gene data show CDR1 as SGHTA and CDR2 as FQGNSA.

The chain carries TRBV7-2 and TRBJ1-5; D not certain. This CDR3 has 14 residues. V shed 4 bases and J shed 1 base, with 8 bases lying between them. The V gene's germline CDR1 is SGHTA and CDR2 FQGNSA. CDR3 loop: CASSYSRSNQPQHF. CDR3 bases: TGTGCCAGCAGCTACTCGAGGAGCAATCAGCCCCAGCATTTT.

The V and J genes are TRBV6-2 or TRBV6-3 and TRBJ2-7; no clear D. The CDR3 has 12 amino acids. Per the germline V gene, CDR1 is MNHEY and CDR2 is SVGEGT. Between the trimmed V and J ends, which lost 5 bases and 5 bases, there was a span of 10 bases. CDR3 bases: TGTGCCAGCAGTCCAGAAGCCCACGAGCAGTACTTC. It translates to CASSPEAHEQYF.

With regard to this clonotype: With a much larger clone just one base away, this may be a read error. The V and J genes are TRBV7-2 and TRBJ1-5, with a weak D call TRBD1 (5 bases). This CDR3 is 16 amino acids long. Germline CDR1 and CDR2: SGHTA and FQGNSA. The CDR3 region is CASSSTTIGANLPQHF. The CDR3 bases are TGTGCCAGCAGCTCAACGACCATCGGGGCCAATCTGCCCCAGCATTTT.

The V and J genes are TRBV7-6 and TRBJ2-4; 8 nucleotides align to TRBD1. Unmatched junction bases numbered 15, after V lost 2 bases and J lost 0 bases. The germline gives CDR1 SGHVS, CDR2 FNYEAQ. The CDR3 has 20 amino acids. This CDR3 reads CASSLYPPDRDTLAKNIQYF. CDR3 DNA sequence: TGTGCCAGCAGCTTATATCCGCCGGACAGGGACACCCTAGCCAAAAACATTCAGTACTTC.

The chain links TRBV20-1 to TRBJ2-7, with TRBD2 matching over 7 bases. CDR3 length: 15 residues. The V and J ends lost 0 bases and 2 bases, in that order; junction bases with no gene match: 7. The V gene's germline CDR1 is DFQATT and CDR2 SNEGSKA (reference sequence). For the CDR3, the DNA is TGCAGTGCTAGAGATCGAGCGGGGAACCCCTACGAGCAGTACTTC. This encodes CSARDRAGNPYEQYF.

At least ten counts were recorded for this clonotype. The chain couples TRBV7-2 to TRBJ1-3; D gene unclear. The CDR3 spans 15 residues. Germline loops: CDR1 SGHTA, CDR2 FQGNSA. The ends were cut back, 2 bases at V and 0 bases at J, with 8 bases in the middle. CDR3 in DNA: TGTGCCAGCAGCTTATGGTCGTCCTCTGGAAACACCATATATTTT. The encoded protein is CASSLWSSSGNTIYF.

This clonotype has more than one count but fewer than ten. The chain uses TRBV6-6 and TRBJ2-7, with TRBD1 matching over 7 bases. Losses at the gene ends were 6 bases for V and 0 bases for J; bases not matched to a gene: 8. The length of the CDR3 is 15 residues. Germline loops: CDR1 MNHNY, CDR2 SVGAGI (reference sequence). The CDR3 nucleotides read TGTGCCAGCAGCCGAGGGGACAGTTCCTCCTACGAGCAGTACTTC. Protein: CASSRGDSSSYEQYF.

The V and J genes are TRBV4-1 and TRBJ2-7; D possibly uses TRBD1 or TRBD2 (5 bases each). The CDR3 loop spans 13 amino acids. Between the trimmed V and J ends, which lost 0 bases and 4 bases, there was a span of 7 bases. Per germline, CDR1 MGHRA and CDR2 YSYEKL. The CDR3 is CASSQERGYEQYF. The CDR3 region has the DNA TGCGCCAGCAGCCAAGAGAGGGGATACGAGCAGTACTTC.

This chain uses TRBV24-1 with TRBJ2-4; 8 nucleotides line up with TRBD1. Germline assignment: CDR1 KGHDR and CDR2 SFDVKD. The CDR3 extends over 13 amino acids. Trimming cost V 9 bases and J 8 bases; bases outside gene matches: 8. The CDR3 region is CATQGAGKDIQYF. In DNA form, the CDR3 reads TGTGCCACCCAGGGGGCGGGAAAGGACATTCAGTACTTC.

J is TRBJ2-7 and V is TRBV19; TRBD2 aligns across 10 bases. The germline V gene encodes CDR1 LNHDA and CDR2 SQIVND (reference sequence). This CDR3 has 19 amino acids. With V trimmed by 3 bases and J by 2 bases, 16 bases remained unmatched. CDR3 in amino acids: CASSIASTPGLALPYEQYF. Here the CDR3 DNA reads TGTGCCAGTAGTATCGCATCCACCCCGGGACTAGCGCTACCCTACGAGCAGTACTTC.

This clonotype was seen a handful of times. The chain links TRBV7-9 to TRBJ2-1, with a tentative D call TRBD1 (5 bases). This CDR3 is built from 13 residues. The germline CDR1 and CDR2 sequences are SEHNR and FQNEAQ (reference sequence). V was clipped by 3 bases and J by 6 bases, with 9 bases between them. The CDR3 DNA sequence: TGTGCCAGCAGCTTGGACATTCTCAATGAGCAGTTCTTC. Its protein is CASSLDILNEQFF.

This chain uses TRBV7-8 with TRBJ2-5; TRBD1 is a possible D gene (6 bases). Trimming shortened V by 4 bases and J by 2 bases, and 14 bases separated the two germline ends. From germline, CDR1 is SGHVS and CDR2 FQNEAQ. This CDR3 is 15 amino acids long. This CDR3 reads CASSSIVGAQETQYF. For the CDR3, the DNA is TGTGCCAGCAGCTCAATCGTGGGGGCGCAAGAGACCCAGTACTTC.

J is TRBJ1-2 and V is TRBV2, with unresolved D. CDR3 length: 13 amino acids. The V end lost 4 bases, the J end lost 2 bases, and 8 bases lay between the germline ends. The V gene's germline CDR1 is SNHLY and CDR2 FYNNEI. CDR3 coding DNA: TGTGCCAGCAGTGGGGGAAGAAACTATGGCTACACCTTC. Translating gives CASSGGRNYGYTF. Variable domain in full (rest from reference TRBV2 and TRBJ1-2): EPEVTQTPSHQVTQMGQEVILRCVPISNHLYFYWYRQILGQKVEFLVSFYNNEISEKSEIFDDQFSVERPDGSNFTLKIRSTKLEDSAMYFCASSGGRNYGYTFGSGTRLTVV.

This clonotype was observed a few times. This chain joins TRBV28 and TRBJ2-5; D is uncertain. In germline, CDR1 is MDHEN, CDR2 SYDVKM. CDR3 length: 14 amino acids. Trimming shortened V by 6 bases and J by 4 bases, and 15 bases separated the two germline ends. The CDR3 here is CASSLSRWGETQYF. The CDR3 nucleotides are TGTGCCAGCAGCCTATCTAGGTGGGGAGAGACCCAGTACTTC.

This clonotype occurred a few times. V gene TRBV11-3 combines with J gene TRBJ2-2; D not certain. The CDR3 extends over 13 amino acids. V was cut by 5 bases and J by 4 bases, with 8 bases left in between. From germline, CDR1 is SGHNT and CDR2 YENEEA. The CDR3 DNA reads TGTGCCAGCAGCCCCGGACCCACCGGGGAGCTGTTTTTT. Translating gives CASSPGPTGELFF.

This clonotype was counted many times. The chain couples TRBV11-1 to TRBJ2-3, with D maybe TRBD1 (6 bases). The germline gives CDR1 SGHAT, CDR2 FQDESV (reference sequence). The CDR3 is 15 residues long. The V end was cut by 4 bases, the J end by 4 bases, with 15 bases between. The CDR3 coding sequence is TGTGCCAGCAGCTCCCCCTGGCAGGGGTCAGATACGCAGTATTTT. Its protein product is CASSSPWQGSDTQYF.

The chain links TRBV28 to TRBJ2-5, with D perhaps TRBD2 (7 bases). V lost 6 bases to trimming and J lost 1 base, with 15 bases between them. The germline CDR1 and CDR2 sequences are MDHEN and SYDVKM. CDR3 length equals 15 residues. The CDR3 is CASSGAGAGQETQYF. CDR3 in DNA: TGTGCCAGCAGCGGCGCGGGGGCAGGCCAAGAGACCCAGTACTTC. The full variable domain, in which reference TRBV28 and TRBJ2-5 provide the parts outside the CDR3, is DVKVTQSSRYLVKRTGEKVFLECVQDMDHENMFWYRQDPGLGLRLIYFSYDVKMKEKGDIPEGYSVSREKKERFSLILESASTNQTSMYLCASSGAGAGQETQYFGPGTRLLVL.